Each of the 8 T cell receptor beta chains below was sequenced from the same sample in a study of blood T cell repertoires in COVID-19. The protocol was immunoSEQ multiplex PCR, while the TCRdb copy is restricted to in-frame clones and leaves out a portion. Here the sample spans about 190,000 clones, approximately 91% being singletons. The sequencing input was peripheral blood. The source of these receptors is a man aged 35 to 55 with acute or convalescent COVID-19.

This rearrangement joins TRBV7-2 to TRBJ2-3, with 7 bases matching TRBD2. The V segment lost 1 base and the J segment 2 bases; nucleotides outside the gene matches: 3. Looked up from germline, CDR1 is SGHTA and CDR2 is FQGNSA. The CDR3 is made up of 15 amino acids. The CDR3 nucleotides read TGTGCCAGCAGCTTAGGGCTAGCGGACACAGATACGCAGTATTTT. Residues: CASSLGLADTDTQYF.

This clone occurred once. DNA of the CDR3: TGTGCCTGGAGTGTACAGAATTCACCCCTCCACTTT. Its protein product is CAWSVQNSPLHF. This chain uses TRBV30 with TRBJ1-6; D uncertain. V shed 0 bases and J shed 7 bases, with 4 bases lying between them. Looked up from germline, CDR1 is GTSNPN and CDR2 is SVGIG (reference sequence). This CDR3 is 12 amino acids long.

The V gene is TRBV6-5, the J gene TRBJ2-3, with TRBD2 matching 13 bases. The length of the CDR3 is 15 residues. Germline lookup yields CDR1 MNHEY and CDR2 SVGAGI. Trimming took 8 bases from V and 4 from J; bases not matched to a gene: 6. The CDR3 here is CASGSLAGGPDTQYF. The CDR3 coding sequence is TGTGCCAGCGGTTCACTAGCGGGGGGGCCAGATACGCAGTATTTT.

V and J are TRBV10-2 and TRBJ1-1; maybe TRBD1 (5 bases). The CDR3 is 14 amino acids. V was pared by 0 bases and J by 5 bases, with 10 bases between. The germline V gene has CDR1 WSHSY and CDR2 SAAADI. CDR3 DNA sequence: TGCGCCAGCAGTGAGTCACCGGAGGGGACTGAAGCTTTCTTT. It specifies CASSESPEGTEAFF.

The V gene is TRBV23-1, the J gene TRBJ2-5; TRBD1 matches 7 bases. The tail of the sequence fits TRBJ2-7 better, so the J call may be wrong. TRBV23-1 is reported as an ORF; its role is uncertain. CDR3 size: 15 residues. CDR3 DNA: TGCGCCAGCAGTCAATGGTCTGGGACAGTAGGCGAGCAGTACTTC. This codes for CASSQWSGTVGEQYF.

The chain combines TRBV6-5 with TRBJ2-7; 10 bases fit TRBD1. V gave up 7 bases and J gave up 0 bases; unmatched junction bases: 6. This CDR3 region has 15 residues. Germline loops: CDR1 MNHEY, CDR2 SVGAGI. The CDR3, as DNA: TGTGCCAGCACCAGGGGACAGGGGCACTCCTACGAGCAGTACTTC. It encodes CASTRGQGHSYEQYF.

The chain is built from TRBV11-2 and TRBJ2-7; TRBD2 matches at 8 bases. The germline V gene has CDR1 SGHAT and CDR2 FQNNGV. V shed 5 bases and J 7 bases; nucleotides not matched to a gene: 13. The CDR3 sequence is 15 residues long. CDR3 amino acids: CASSASGLSLGEQYF. The CDR3 region has the DNA TGTGCCAGCAGCGCTAGCGGGTTGTCCCTAGGAGAGCAGTACTTC.

This clone appeared a single time. The chain recombines TRBV3-1 (or the pseudogene TRBV3-2) with TRBJ1-3; TRBD1 is a possible D gene (6 bases). Trimming shortened V by 3 bases and J by 4 bases, and 19 bases separated the two germline ends. The CDR3 runs to 17 residues. Germline V CDR1 and CDR2: LGHDT, YNNKEL (reference sequence). CDR3 nucleotide sequence: TGTGCCAGCAGCCACCCCGGTGGGGGCAACAAGGGAAACACCATATATTTT. This gives the protein CASSHPGGGNKGNTIYF.